This T cell receptor beta chain was observed in a study of blood T cell repertoires in COVID-19. Study background: From T cells, B-cell-depleted T cells, or PBMCs came the material, which was cDNA or gDNA.

The CDR3 sequence is 12 residues long. CDR1 and CDR2 (germline): SNHLY, FYNNEI. The junction had 4 bases not matched to a gene; V was cut back by 2 bases and J by 10 bases. Assay used: immunoSEQ multiplex PCR; TCRdb lists only in-frame clones, some missing. Among around 300,000 clones listed, more than 70% were seen once. The receptor comes from a woman under 40 who had recovered from COVID-19. V gene TRBV2 combines with J gene TRBJ1-1, with 7 bases aligning to TRBD1. The sequenced sample was PBMCs or T cells enriched from blood (not recorded which). In DNA, the CDR3 is TGTGCCAGCAGTGAATGGACAGGTGGAGCTTTCTTT. This gives the protein CASSEWTGGAFF.